These 17 T cell receptor beta chains originate from one sample sequenced in a study of cytomegalovirus exposure and HLA in healthy donors. PCR involved 60 Vbeta and 13 Jbeta primers. TCRdb's copy holds only in-frame clones and misses some; the assay was immunoSEQ multiplex PCR. This table has 68,000 or so clones, around four fifths appearing once. The sequenced sample was PBMCs. The receptors come from a human donor in good health.

This chain joins TRBV14 and TRBJ2-5; 9 nucleotides align to TRBD2. Germline CDR1 is SGHDN and CDR2 is FVKESK. With V trimmed by 1 base and J by 7 bases, 10 bases remained unmatched. The CDR3 totals 16 residues. CDR3 DNA sequence: TGTGCCAGCAGCCAAGCCCAGCGGGGGGCCCGAGGGACCCAGTACTTC. It yields the protein CASSQAQRGARGTQYF.

The chain carries TRBV6-6 and TRBJ2-3; 9 bases align to TRBD2. The V gene's germline CDR1 is MNHNY and CDR2 SVGAGI (reference sequence). With 3 bases clipped from V and 8 bases from J, the junction kept 3 bases outside the gene matches. The CDR3 consists of 13 residues. The CDR3 nucleotides are TGTGCCAGCAGTTATAGCGGGGGAGGTACGCAGTATTTT. It yields the protein CASSYSGGGTQYF.

In this sample, this clone turned up a few times. The chain has TRBV5-6 and TRBJ1-2; TRBD1 agrees at 9 bases. This CDR3 contains 16 residues. Germline V lookup: CDR1 SGHDT, CDR2 YYEEEE. V was pared by 4 bases and J by 6 bases, with 13 bases of the junction left unmatched. CDR3 sequence reads: CASSRLAGQGGNGYTF. CDR3 sequence (DNA): TGTGCCAGCAGCCGTCTCGCGGGACAGGGTGGGAATGGCTACACCTTC.

The genes are TRBV5-1 and TRBJ1-2; 9 nucleotides agree with TRBD1. V dropped 4 bases and J dropped 8; count of bases not matched to a gene: 12. The CDR3 runs 15 residues. Per the germline V gene, CDR1 is SGHRS and CDR2 is YFSETQ. In nucleotides, the CDR3 is TGCGCCAGCAGCGCGGGACAGGGTATTTCAGGGGGCTACACCTTC. It specifies CASSAGQGISGGYTF.

The genes are TRBV18 and TRBJ2-5, with a weak D call TRBD1 (5 bases). Germline CDR1 reads KGHSH; CDR2 reads LQKENI. The length of the CDR3 is 13 residues. The V end was cut by 5 bases, the J end by 4 bases, with 11 bases between. CDR3 amino acids: CASSARVRETQYF. Here the CDR3 DNA reads TGTGCCAGCTCAGCCAGGGTTAGAGAGACCCAGTACTTC. Based on the CDR3 plus reference TRBV18 and TRBJ2-5, the full variable domain is NAGVMQNPRHLVRRRGQEARLRCSPMKGHSHVYWYRQLPEEGLKFMVYLQKENIIDESGMPKERFSAEFPKEGPSILRIQQVVRGDSAAYFCASSARVRETQYFGPGTRLLVL.

This chain uses TRBV7-9 with TRBJ1-5, with TRBD1 identical over 11 bases. Looked up from germline, CDR1 is SEHNR and CDR2 is FQNEAQ (reference sequence). V lost 5 bases to trimming and J lost 5 bases; unmatched junction nucleotides: 8. This CDR3 is built from 16 residues. DNA for the CDR3: TGTGCCAGCAGCCCAGGGGACAGGGGGTTAGATCAGCCCCAGCATTTT. Protein sequence: CASSPGDRGLDQPQHF.

The V gene is TRBV5-1, the J gene TRBJ1-5; 7 nucleotides match TRBD1. With V trimmed by 4 bases and J by 6 bases, 13 bases remained unmatched. This CDR3 is built from 16 residues. Germline CDR1 is SGHRS and CDR2 is YFSETQ. The CDR3 spells CASSPTTGLVGQPQHF. In DNA form, the CDR3 reads TGCGCCAGCAGCCCCACGACAGGGTTGGTCGGTCAGCCCCAGCATTTT.

J is TRBJ2-1 and V is TRBV9; D possibly corresponds to TRBD2 (5 bases). The CDR3 runs to 17 residues. Germline values: CDR1 SGDLS, CDR2 YYNGEE. V lost 0 bases, J lost 6 bases, and 19 bases lay in between. The CDR3 protein is CASSVGTMASSGNEQFF. The CDR3 coding sequence is TGTGCCAGCAGCGTAGGGACGATGGCTAGCTCGGGCAATGAGCAGTTCTTC.

The J gene is TRBJ2-2, the V gene TRBV2; maybe TRBD1 (5 bases). The CDR3 runs 12 residues. Deletions cut 5 bases from V and 6 bases from J, with 7 bases between. Germline assignment: CDR1 SNHLY and CDR2 FYNNEI. For the CDR3, the DNA is TGTGCCAGCAGTACAGGCCCCGGGGAGCTGTTTTTT. Protein product: CASSTGPGELFF.

The CDR3 reads CASSRDGTEAFF. Here the CDR3 DNA reads TGCGCCAGCAGCCGGGATGGCACTGAAGCTTTCTTT. This chain connects TRBV5-1 to TRBJ1-1; D gene ambiguous. V was clipped by 4 bases and J by 4 bases, with 8 bases between them. The CDR3 contains 12 residues. CDR1 is SGHRS, CDR2 YFSETQ, per germline.

Remarks on this clone: At one end, the junction sequence differs from germline, possibly due to a read error. The V and J genes are TRBV19 and TRBJ1-2; D unresolved. Germline CDR1 LNHDA, CDR2 SQIVND (reference sequence). The CDR3 is 13 amino acids. This chain's CDR3 is CATSPRVNYGYPF. Written as DNA, the CDR3 is TGTGCCACTTCCCCCCGGGTGAACTATGGCTACCCCTTC.

This chain links TRBV5-5 with TRBJ2-5; 8 bases are a match to TRBD1. The CDR3 extends over 14 amino acids. V was clipped by 1 base and J by 5 bases; unmatched bases: 4. The germline V gene has CDR1 SGHKS and CDR2 YYEKEE (reference sequence). The CDR3 DNA is TGTGCCAGCAGCTTGCCAGGGGGCAAGGAGACCCAGTACTTC. Residues: CASSLPGGKETQYF.

J is TRBJ2-1 and V is TRBV2, with 10 bases that match TRBD2. Germline values: CDR1 SNHLY, CDR2 FYNNEI. CDR3 length equals 18 residues. Germline trimming cut 3 bases from V and 12 bases from J; bases unmatched to any gene: 20. Here the CDR3 reads CASSERAFLAGGPLGQFF. Written as DNA, the CDR3 is TGTGCCAGCAGTGAGAGGGCCTTCTTAGCGGGGGGCCCTTTAGGGCAGTTCTTC. Filled out from reference TRBV2 and TRBJ2-1, the complete variable domain reads EPEVTQTPSHQVTQMGQEVILRCVPISNHLYFYWYRQILGQKVEFLVSFYNNEISEKSEIFDDQFSVERPDGSNFTLKIRSTKLEDSAMYFCASSERAFLAGGPLGQFFGPGTRLTVL.

The chain links TRBV28 to TRBJ1-6; TRBD1 might be the D (5 bases). The CDR3 extends over 14 amino acids. V lost 5 bases to trimming and J lost 6 bases, with 11 bases between them. CDR1 is MDHEN, CDR2 SYDVKM, per germline. The CDR3 is CASSTQGSNSPLHF. The CDR3 nucleotides are TGTGCCAGCAGTACCCAGGGTTCTAATTCACCCCTCCACTTT.

The V and J genes are TRBV5-6 and TRBJ1-4, with D possibly matching TRBD1 (5 bases). Looked up from germline, CDR1 is SGHDT and CDR2 is YYEEEE. The germline V and J ends were trimmed by 0 bases and 8 bases, with 8 bases remaining between them. The CDR3 is made up of 13 amino acids. CDR3 coding DNA: TGTGCCAGCAGCTTGGGGGGCGACGAAAAACTGTTTTTT. This codes for CASSLGGDEKLFF.

J is TRBJ1-1 and V is TRBV30; a weak D match, TRBD1 (5 bases). Germline V CDR1 and CDR2: GTSNPN, SVGIG (reference sequence). Trimming removed 3 bases from V and 5 bases from J, with 13 bases in between. This CDR3 has 13 residues. CDR3 region: CAWRAGGETEAFF. CDR3 DNA: TGTGCCTGGAGGGCGGGGGGAGAAACTGAAGCTTTCTTT.

The chain links TRBV19 to TRBJ2-7; D may be TRBD1 (5 bases). Per germline, CDR1 LNHDA and CDR2 SQIVND (reference sequence). V was clipped by 5 bases and J by 0 bases, with 11 bases between them. The CDR3 loop spans 14 amino acids. The chain's CDR3 is CASSPRQYSYEQYF. DNA for the CDR3: TGTGCCAGTAGTCCTCGACAGTACTCCTACGAGCAGTACTTC.